The next 11 T cell receptor beta chains were all read from a single sample in a study of blood T cell repertoires in COVID-19 (dated by TCRdb to the early 2020s). The library was built by means of the immunoSEQ multiplex PCR assay. As stored in TCRdb, this immuneACCESS dataset retains in-frame rearrangements with V and J assigned. A fraction of the clones does not appear; measured against another copy, unresolved V genes explain less than half of the discrepancy, and the remainder lacks a known reason. Here the sample has about 74,000 clones; 80% to 90% occur a single time. Clones ranked in the top ten supply around a third of the sample. Sequences were obtained from peripheral blood. Every receptor here comes from a man aged 70-80 years with acute or convalescent COVID-19.

The chain links TRBV15 to TRBJ1-3; D not resolved. Trimming took 3 bases from V and 1 from J, leaving 19 bases between them. The CDR3 is 18 residues long. CDR1 is LNHNV and CDR2 is YYDKDF in the germline V gene (reference sequence). CDR3 region: CATSRDLAGGLSGNTIYF. Written as DNA, the CDR3 is TGTGCCACCAGCAGGGATTTGGCAGGCGGGTTGTCTGGAAACACCATATATTTT.

The chain recombines TRBV28 with TRBJ1-2; unclear D gene. V was pared by 3 bases and J by 8 bases, with 13 bases between. This CDR3 has 13 residues. Germline V gene sequence: CDR1 MDHEN, CDR2 SYDVKM. The CDR3: CASSFIGPGGYTF. The DNA for the CDR3 is TGTGCCAGCAGTTTTATTGGTCCGGGAGGCTACACCTTC.

The chain is built from TRBV20-1 and TRBJ1-5; a possible D gene is TRBD1 (6 bases). Per germline, CDR1 DFQATT and CDR2 SNEGSKA (reference sequence). CDR3 size: 13 residues. The germline V and J ends were trimmed by 3 bases and 7 bases, with 13 bases remaining between them. In DNA, the CDR3 is TGCAGTGCTAGTGGTCAGGGGTACCAGCCCCAGCATTTT. It translates to CSASGQGYQPQHF.

J is TRBJ2-4 and V is TRBV7-8, with 8 bases lining up with TRBD1. V shed 5 bases, J shed 7 bases, and the junction held 4 bases outside the gene matches. The CDR3 spans 13 residues. The germline V gene has CDR1 SGHVS and CDR2 FQNEAQ. CDR3 loop: CASSPDRANIQYF. The CDR3 DNA reads as TGTGCCAGCAGCCCGGACAGGGCGAACATTCAGTACTTC.

This clone showed up just a few times. This rearrangement joins TRBV7-6 to TRBJ2-7; D is possibly TRBD1 (6 bases). Per the germline V gene, CDR1 is SGHVS and CDR2 is FNYEAQ. The CDR3 spans 16 residues. V was shortened by 5 bases and J by 1 base, with 18 bases between the two germline ends. The CDR3 region has the DNA TGTGCCAGCAGCCTAGAGACAGGCTGGAGTTCCTACGAGCAGTACTTC. Translation gives CASSLETGWSSYEQYF.

Written as DNA, the CDR3 is TGTGCCAGCAGCTTGTTGGGTGGACTAGATGGCTACACCTTC. Translation gives CASSLLGGLDGYTF. This rearrangement joins TRBV5-4 to TRBJ1-2; D remains unclear. The germline V gene has CDR1 SGHNT and CDR2 YYREEE (reference sequence). Trimming took off 1 base at V and 6 bases at J, with 13 bases between the two ends. The CDR3 contains 14 residues.

With respect to this clone: Other DNA sequences from this sample encode an identical CDR3 as well. The chain carries TRBV28 and TRBJ2-7; D may be TRBD2 (5 bases). The CDR3 totals 14 residues. Trimming took 2 bases from V and 0 from J, leaving 8 bases between them. Germline-derived CDR1 and CDR2 are MDHEN and SYDVKM. This CDR3 reads CASSLGGSSYEQYF. The CDR3 nucleotides are TGTGCCAGCAGTTTAGGTGGGAGCTCCTACGAGCAGTACTTC.

The chain joins TRBV7-2 to TRBJ2-1; D might be TRBD2 (7 bases). Between the trimmed V and J ends, which lost 7 bases and 1 base, there was a span of 17 bases. Germline CDR1 is SGHTA and CDR2 is FQGNSA. This CDR3 is built from 16 residues. The CDR3 loop is CASTPSGGQSYNEQFF. The CDR3 DNA sequence: TGTGCCAGCACCCCTTCGGGGGGCCAATCCTACAATGAGCAGTTCTTC.

The chain combines TRBV12-3 or TRBV12-4 with TRBJ2-2, with 8 nucleotides matching TRBD2. The CDR3 is 13 residues long. V shed 6 bases, J shed 5 bases, and the junction held 2 bases outside the gene matches. CDR3: CASRRLATGELFF. The CDR3 DNA follows: TGTGCCAGCAGAAGACTAGCGACCGGGGAGCTGTTTTTT.

The CDR3 coding sequence is TGTGCCAGCAGTTTATCAGGGGGGGGCTATGGCTACACCTTC. Translation gives CASSLSGGGYGYTF. V usage is TRBV27 and J usage is TRBJ1-2; D is perhaps TRBD1 (6 bases). The ends were cut back, 0 bases at V and 4 bases at J, with 9 bases in the middle. The CDR3 consists of 14 residues. Germline CDR1 MNHEY, CDR2 SMNVEV (reference sequence).

The chain carries TRBV9 and TRBJ2-1, with TRBD1 as a possible D gene (6 bases). The CDR3 has 17 residues. The germline V gene encodes CDR1 SGDLS and CDR2 YYNGEE. The V gene lost 0 bases and the J gene lost 0 bases, with 13 bases spanning the gap. The CDR3 DNA sequence: TGTGCCAGCAGCGTAGGGGCAGGGGCCCTCTCCTACAATGAGCAGTTCTTC. It encodes CASSVGAGALSYNEQFF.